The 30 T cell receptor beta chains given below trace back to one sample, sequenced in a study of T cell responses to AZD1222 COVID-19 vaccine. TCRdb's table, derived via immunoSEQ multiplex PCR, lists solely in-frame clones and lacks some. The profile shows 100,000 to 150,000 clones, roughly 90% of them singletons. Sequences were derived from peripheral blood, sampled on day 0 of AZD1222 vaccination. Receptor source: an adult in good health.

The J gene is TRBJ1-2, the V gene TRBV6-5; 10 bases fit TRBD1. The CDR3 covers 13 residues. Germline V gene lookup returns CDR1 MNHEY and CDR2 SVGAGI. The junction had 4 bases not matched to a gene; V was cut back by 6 bases and J by 6 bases. CDR3 nucleotides: TGTGCCAGCAGACCGGGACAGGGGCATGGCTACACCTTC. It specifies CASRPGQGHGYTF.

This chain joins TRBV4-3 and TRBJ1-2; no definite D call. Trimming stripped 0 bases from V and 7 bases from J, with 15 bases between. Germline values: CDR1 LGHNA, CDR2 YSLEER. The CDR3 totals 15 residues. The CDR3 DNA reads TGCGCCAGCAGCCAAGACGGCAGGCCACCTGGTGGCTACACCTTC. It translates to CASSQDGRPPGGYTF.

V is TRBV19 and J is TRBJ1-2; unclear D gene. Germline values: CDR1 LNHDA, CDR2 SQIVND (reference sequence). The CDR3 spans 14 residues. Trimming removed 6 bases at V and 4 bases at J, with 15 bases between. As DNA, the CDR3 is TGTGCCAGTAGGGACGGGCCGTCGGCCTATGGCTACACCTTC. Amino acid sequence: CASRDGPSAYGYTF.

The chain is built from TRBV6-5 and TRBJ1-2; D gene ambiguous. CDR1 and CDR2 from the germline V gene are MNHEY and SVGAGI. Trimming left V 0 bases short and J 7 bases short, with 12 bases between. The CDR3 loop spans 14 amino acids. The CDR3 loop is CASSYSSISGGYTF. CDR3 nucleotides: TGTGCCAGCAGTTACTCATCGATTTCGGGTGGCTACACCTTC.

This clone was seen more than once but under ten times. The chain joins TRBV3-1 (or the pseudogene TRBV3-2) to TRBJ2-3; TRBD2 might be the D (7 bases). Trimming stripped 4 bases from V and 0 bases from J, with 17 bases between. Looked up from germline, CDR1 is LGHDT and CDR2 is YNNKEL (reference sequence). The CDR3 sequence is 17 residues long. The CDR3 spells CASSPRGGTYSTDTQYF. CDR3 bases: TGTGCCAGCAGCCCACGGGGAGGGACATATAGCACAGATACGCAGTATTTT.

This clone turned up a few times. Additional DNA sequences in this sample encode the identical CDR3. V gene TRBV7-2 combines with J gene TRBJ2-1; D unclear. V dropped 4 bases and J dropped 9 bases, with 10 bases sitting between them. Germline CDR1 SGHTA, CDR2 FQGNSA. CDR3 size: 12 residues. CDR3 in amino acids: CASSSRGGEQFF. CDR3 nucleotides: TGTGCCAGCAGCTCCCGAGGCGGTGAGCAGTTCTTC.

The genes are TRBV6-4 and TRBJ2-1, with D tentatively TRBD2 (7 bases). The germline V gene encodes CDR1 MRHNA and CDR2 SNTAGT. The CDR3 is 14 residues long. Trimming took 4 bases from V and 7 from J, leaving 14 bases between them. CDR3 sequence reads: CASSVSGEGNEQFF. The CDR3 DNA reads TGTGCCAGCAGTGTGTCAGGGGAGGGGAATGAGCAGTTCTTC.

This sequence joins TRBV7-2 and TRBJ2-7, with 8 bases lining up with TRBD2. Per germline, CDR1 SGHTA and CDR2 FQGNSA. Germline trimming cut 7 bases from V and 3 bases from J; bases unmatched to any gene: 8. The CDR3 runs 14 residues. CDR3 sequence: CASKIGGGHYEQYF. The CDR3 region has the DNA TGTGCCAGCAAAATCGGGGGGGGGCACTACGAGCAGTACTTC. The variable domain in full, completed from reference TRBV7-2 and TRBJ2-7, reads GAGVSQSPSNKVTEKGKDVELRCDPISGHTALYWYRQSLGQGLEFLIYFQGNSAPDKSGLPSDRFSAERTGGSVSTLTIQRTQQEDSAVYLCASKIGGGHYEQYFGPGTRLTVT.

This clone has a handful of counts. The V call is TRBV3-1 (or the pseudogene TRBV3-2), the J call TRBJ1-2; tentatively, D is TRBD1 (5 bases). V lost 4 bases, J lost 4 bases, and 13 bases lay in between. The V gene's germline CDR1 is LGHDT and CDR2 YNNKEL (reference sequence). CDR3 length: 14 amino acids. The CDR3 loop is CASSPRGSAYGYTF. In nucleotides, the CDR3 is TGTGCCAGCAGCCCAAGGGGTTCGGCCTATGGCTACACCTTC.

The chain is built from TRBV7-2 and TRBJ1-1, with D possibly matching TRBD1 (5 bases). CDR3 length: 14 residues. Trimming took off 5 bases at V and 5 bases at J, with 15 bases between the two ends. CDR1 is SGHTA and CDR2 is FQGNSA in the germline V gene. CDR3 protein: CASSPKRGETEAFF. As DNA, the CDR3 is TGTGCCAGCAGCCCCAAAAGGGGCGAAACTGAAGCTTTCTTT.

The chain recombines TRBV3-1 (or the pseudogene TRBV3-2) with TRBJ1-5; D uncertain. This CDR3 region has 13 residues. Germline V CDR1 and CDR2: LGHDT, YNNKEL (reference sequence). The ends were cut back, 4 bases at V and 6 bases at J, with 10 bases in the middle. CDR3 loop: CASSRDRRQPQHF. CDR3 nucleotides: TGTGCCAGCAGCCGGGATAGGCGTCAGCCCCAGCATTTT.

The chain carries TRBV18 and TRBJ1-1; maybe TRBD1 (6 bases). Germline V gene sequence: CDR1 KGHSH, CDR2 LQKENI. The ends were cut back, 6 bases at V and 5 bases at J, with 19 bases in the middle. The CDR3 is made up of 15 amino acids. Here the CDR3 reads CASSQIQGGETEAFF. DNA of the CDR3: TGTGCCAGCTCTCAGATACAGGGCGGGGAGACTGAAGCTTTCTTT.

The V call is TRBV2, the J call TRBJ2-3; TRBD2 matches 7 bases. Per germline, CDR1 SNHLY and CDR2 FYNNEI. The CDR3 is made up of 16 amino acids. J was trimmed by 3 bases and V by 6 bases; bases with no gene match: 12. Here the CDR3 reads CASSGTGTIKTDTQYF. The CDR3 region has the DNA TGTGCCAGCAGCGGGACCGGGACTATTAAAACAGATACGCAGTATTTT.

As regards this clone: Other DNA sequences in this sample translate to the same CDR3. This CDR3 is CASSIGGNNSPLHF. CDR3 coding DNA: TGTGCCAGTAGTATTGGAGGGAATAATTCACCCCTCCACTTT. The rearrangement links TRBV19 to TRBJ1-6; no definite D call. The CDR3 has 14 amino acids. Trimming pared 3 bases from V and 5 bases from J, leaving 8 bases between. In germline, CDR1 is LNHDA, CDR2 SQIVND (reference sequence).

This chain links TRBV4-3 with TRBJ2-5; no clear D gene. Germline-derived CDR1 and CDR2 are LGHNA and YSLEER. Trimming removed 6 bases from V and 0 bases from J, with 11 bases in between. The CDR3 has 14 amino acids. The CDR3 DNA follows: TGCGCCAGCAGACTACCCTCGTACCAAGAGACCCAGTACTTC. It is translated as CASRLPSYQETQYF.

The V call is TRBV7-8, the J call TRBJ1-2, with D tentatively TRBD1 (5 bases). This CDR3 is 15 amino acids long. Germline loops: CDR1 SGHVS, CDR2 FQNEAQ. V was trimmed by 5 bases and J by 6 bases, leaving 19 bases between them. The CDR3 protein is CASSRESRDVNGYTF. CDR3 in DNA: TGTGCCAGCAGCCGAGAGAGCCGGGACGTCAATGGCTACACCTTC.

The chain employs TRBV5-1 and TRBJ1-1; D gene unclear. The CDR3 covers 14 residues. CDR1 and CDR2 (germline): SGHRS, YFSETQ. Trimming cost V 0 bases and J 11 bases, with 17 bases left between them. CDR3 in amino acids: CASSLGAQEGRAFF. CDR3 bases: TGCGCCAGCAGCTTGGGGGCCCAGGAGGGTCGGGCTTTCTTT. Variable domain in full (rest from reference TRBV5-1 and TRBJ1-1): KAGVTQTPRYLIKTRGQQVTLSCSPISGHRSVSWYQQTPGQGLQFLFEYFSETQRNKGNFPGRFSGRQFSNSRSEMNVSTLELGDSALYLCASSLGAQEGRAFFGQGTRLTVV.

This clone was recorded once. This chain connects TRBV27 to TRBJ2-1; 10 nucleotides match TRBD2. Germline CDR1 MNHEY, CDR2 SMNVEV (reference sequence). V was pared by 4 bases and J by 6 bases, with 12 bases of the junction left unmatched. The CDR3 has 17 residues. The CDR3, as DNA: TGTGCCAGCAGTTCCCTGATCGCCCAGCGGGGGGGCAATGAGCAGTTCTTC. Translated, it gives CASSSLIAQRGGNEQFF.

The chain joins TRBV24-1 to TRBJ1-5; tentative D call: TRBD1 (6 bases). The CDR3 loop spans 16 amino acids. Trimming left V 1 base short and J 9 bases short, with 18 bases between. The V gene's germline CDR1 is KGHDR and CDR2 SFDVKD. CDR3 nucleotide sequence: TGTGCCACCAGTGATTTACAGGGAGGGACCTGGTGGCCCCAGCATTTT. This sequence encodes CATSDLQGGTWWPQHF.

This chain joins TRBV7-2 and TRBJ2-7; 7 bases are shared with TRBD1. Losses at the gene ends were 4 bases for V and 6 bases for J; bases not matched to a gene: 9. This CDR3 contains 14 residues. Germline loops: CDR1 SGHTA, CDR2 FQGNSA. The CDR3 is CASSSKGQLTEQYF. The CDR3 DNA follows: TGTGCCAGCAGCTCTAAGGGACAGCTTACCGAGCAGTACTTC.

V gene TRBV7-9 combines with J gene TRBJ2-7, with 8 nucleotides matching TRBD1. After removal of 4 bases from V and 3 bases from J, the junction contained 8 bases not matched to a gene. CDR1 and CDR2 (germline): SEHNR, FQNEAQ (reference sequence). The CDR3 consists of 15 residues. The CDR3 reads CASSSTGQEIYEQYF. CDR3 DNA: TGTGCCAGCAGCTCGACGGGACAGGAAATCTACGAGCAGTACTTC.

The table lists this clone with a count of one. The chain carries TRBV19 and TRBJ1-5; tentative D call: TRBD1 (6 bases). V lost 5 bases and J lost 0, with 14 bases in between. Germline V lookup: CDR1 LNHDA, CDR2 SQIVND (reference sequence). This CDR3 comprises 16 residues. CDR3 protein: CASSVRTADSNQPQHF. The CDR3 DNA reads as TGTGCCAGTAGTGTTAGGACAGCCGATAGCAATCAGCCCCAGCATTTT.

The rearrangement uses TRBV4-2 and TRBJ1-2, with 9 positions matching TRBD1. Germline CDR1 is LGHNA and CDR2 is YNFKEQ. The junction had 4 bases not matched to a gene; V was cut back by 4 bases and J by 4 bases. The CDR3 loop spans 14 amino acids. The CDR3 reads CASSRDRAGYGYTF. In nucleotides, the CDR3 is TGTGCCAGCAGCCGGGACAGGGCCGGCTATGGCTACACCTTC.

The V gene is TRBV2, the J gene TRBJ2-5; 11 nucleotides line up with TRBD2. The CDR3 loop spans 14 amino acids. The germline V gene has CDR1 SNHLY and CDR2 FYNNEI. The V and J ends lost 7 bases and 2 bases, in that order; junction bases with no gene match: 3. CDR3 in DNA: TGTGCCAGCAAACCTAGCGGGGGGCAAGAGACCCAGTACTTC. This codes for CASKPSGGQETQYF.

This chain joins TRBV11-3 and TRBJ2-3, with D tentatively TRBD2 (6 bases). The CDR3 has 14 amino acids. V dropped 5 bases and J dropped 6 bases, with 15 bases sitting between them. Germline V gives CDR1 SGHNT, CDR2 YENEEA. The DNA for the CDR3 is TGTGCCAGCAGCGCCGGAGGGAGCCGGGATACGCAGTATTTT. As protein: CASSAGGSRDTQYF.

The chain links TRBV6-5 to TRBJ1-5; 7 nucleotides agree with TRBD1. CDR3 length: 14 residues. V gave up 6 bases and J gave up 5 bases; unmatched junction bases: 7. The germline V gene encodes CDR1 MNHEY and CDR2 SVGAGI. The CDR3 region is CASRAQGRDQPQHF. Written as DNA, the CDR3 is TGTGCCAGCAGGGCACAGGGGAGAGATCAGCCCCAGCATTTT.

CDR3 in amino acids: CASRPSGVTNEKLFF. The CDR3 nucleotides read TGTGCCAGCAGGCCCAGTGGCGTTACTAATGAAAAACTGTTTTTT. The V call is TRBV7-9, the J call TRBJ1-4, with no clear D. CDR1 and CDR2 (germline): SEHNR, FQNEAQ (reference sequence). V lost 6 bases, J lost 2 bases, and 13 bases lay in between. CDR3 length: 15 amino acids.

The chain couples TRBV6-4 to TRBJ2-7; D possibly corresponds to TRBD1 (5 bases). Germline lookup yields CDR1 MRHNA and CDR2 SNTAGT. V shed 3 bases and J shed 7 bases, with 16 bases lying between them. The CDR3 has 14 residues. For the CDR3, the DNA is TGTGCCAGCAGTGAGGGGCAGGGTTCGAGGGAGCAGTACTTC. Translation gives CASSEGQGSREQYF.

This rearrangement joins TRBV6-1 to TRBJ1-4, with TRBD1 identical over 8 bases. This CDR3 is 15 amino acids long. CDR1 and CDR2 (germline): MNHNS, SASEGT. The V segment lost 2 bases and the J segment 4 bases; nucleotides outside the gene matches: 3. The CDR3 region has the DNA TGTGCCAGCAGTGAACAGGGGGCTTATAATGAAAAACTGTTTTTT. This codes for CASSEQGAYNEKLFF.

As DNA, the CDR3 is TGTGCCAGCAGCCAAGAGAGCGACAGTGTGGGTGGCTACACCTTC. This sequence encodes CASSQESDSVGGYTF. The chain recombines TRBV11-1 with TRBJ1-2; TRBD1 might be the D (5 bases). Trimming cost V 5 bases and J 7 bases, with 20 bases left between them. This CDR3 contains 15 residues. From germline, CDR1 is SGHAT and CDR2 FQDESV (reference sequence).